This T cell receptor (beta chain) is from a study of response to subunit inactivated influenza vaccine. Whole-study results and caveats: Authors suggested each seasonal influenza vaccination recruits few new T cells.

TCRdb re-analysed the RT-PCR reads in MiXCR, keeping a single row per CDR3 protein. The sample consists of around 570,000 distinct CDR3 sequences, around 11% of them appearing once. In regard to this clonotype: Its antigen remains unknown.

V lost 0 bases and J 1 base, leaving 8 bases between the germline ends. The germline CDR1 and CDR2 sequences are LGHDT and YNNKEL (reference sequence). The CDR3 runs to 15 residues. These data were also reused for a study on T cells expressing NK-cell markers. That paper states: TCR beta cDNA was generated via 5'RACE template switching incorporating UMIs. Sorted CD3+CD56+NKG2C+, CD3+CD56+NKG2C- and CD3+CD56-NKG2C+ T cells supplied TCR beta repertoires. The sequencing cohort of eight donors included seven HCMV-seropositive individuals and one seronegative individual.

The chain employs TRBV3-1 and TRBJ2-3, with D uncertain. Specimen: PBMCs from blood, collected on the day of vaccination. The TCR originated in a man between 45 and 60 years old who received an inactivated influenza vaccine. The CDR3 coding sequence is TGTGCCAGCAGCCAAGATCCCGCACGCACAGATACGCAGTATTTT. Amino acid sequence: CASSQDPARTDTQYF.